Sequencing of this T cell receptor (beta chain) was carried out in a study of blood T cell repertoires in COVID-19. Method: immunoSEQ multiplex PCR; TCRdb's copy keeps in-frame clones and lacks some. The sample contains around 100,000 clones, almost 80% of which appear only once. The V end lost 0 bases, the J end lost 5 bases, and 6 bases lay between the germline ends. This CDR3 has 13 residues. Germline CDR1 reads MNHEY; CDR2 reads SVGAGI. This clonotype was obtained from a man between 65 and 85 years old with active or convalescent COVID-19. The rearrangement links TRBV6-5 to TRBJ2-3; D gene uncertain. Sequencing was done on a sample of peripheral blood. The CDR3 DNA follows: TGTGCCAGCAGTTACTCGCCCAGAGATACGCAGTATTTT. Amino acid sequence: CASSYSPRDTQYF.